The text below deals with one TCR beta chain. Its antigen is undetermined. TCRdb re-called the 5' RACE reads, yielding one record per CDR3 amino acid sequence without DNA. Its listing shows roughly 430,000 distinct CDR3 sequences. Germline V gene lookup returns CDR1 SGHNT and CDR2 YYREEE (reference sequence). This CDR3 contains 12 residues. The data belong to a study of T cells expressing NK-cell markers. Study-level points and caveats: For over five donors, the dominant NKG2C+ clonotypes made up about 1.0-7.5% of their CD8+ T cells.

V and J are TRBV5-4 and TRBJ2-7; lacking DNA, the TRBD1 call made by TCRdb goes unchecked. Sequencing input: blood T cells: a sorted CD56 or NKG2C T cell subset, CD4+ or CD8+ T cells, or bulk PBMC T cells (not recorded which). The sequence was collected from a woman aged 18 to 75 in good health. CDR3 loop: CASSGQDYEQYF.